This TCR beta chain appears in the sequencing data of a study of T cell responses to AZD1222 COVID-19 vaccine. Study findings and constraints: Repertoires were sampled only after the peak T cell response. Elevations in Spike-specific TCR breadth and depth followed administration of two AZD1222 doses. A mostly white British donor set with more females was recruited, and clonal diversity was possibly underestimated.

Assay: immunoSEQ multiplex PCR; the TCRdb copy retains only in-frame clones and omits some. The sample has 100,000 to 150,000 clones, roughly 90% seen once; the top ten hold approximately 10%. Germline V lookup: CDR1 SGHAT, CDR2 FQNNGV. The V end lost 5 bases, the J end lost 8 bases, and 14 bases lay between the germline ends. The CDR3 is 13 amino acids. Details on this clone: The antigen is undetermined.

The genes are TRBV11-2 and TRBJ2-3, with TRBD2 as a possible D gene (6 bases). The receptor was derived from an adult in good health. This specimen consisted of peripheral blood, obtained on day 0 of MenACWY control vaccination. CDR3 DNA sequence: TGTGCCAGCAGCAATGGCGGGGTGGGTACGCAGTATTTT. Translation: CASSNGGVGTQYF.